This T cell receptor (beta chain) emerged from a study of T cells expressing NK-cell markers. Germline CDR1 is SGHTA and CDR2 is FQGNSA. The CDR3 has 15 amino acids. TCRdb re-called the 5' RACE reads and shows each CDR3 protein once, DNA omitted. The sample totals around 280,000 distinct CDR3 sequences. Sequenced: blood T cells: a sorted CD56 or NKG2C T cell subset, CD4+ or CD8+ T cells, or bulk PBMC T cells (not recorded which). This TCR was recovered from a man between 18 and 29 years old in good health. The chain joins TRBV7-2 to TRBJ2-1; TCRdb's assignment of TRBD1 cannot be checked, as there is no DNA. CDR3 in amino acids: CASSLAQVGGNEQFF. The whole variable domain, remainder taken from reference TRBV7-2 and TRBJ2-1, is GAGVSQSPSNKVTEKGKDVELRCDPISGHTALYWYRQSLGQGLEFLIYFQGNSAPDKSGLPSDRFSAERTGGSVSTLTIQRTQQEDSAVYLCASSLAQVGGNEQFFGPGTRLTVL.